These T cell receptor beta chains were read from a single sample in a study of T cell repertoires in cytomegalovirus infection. The antigens these receptors bind are not known. TCRdb used MiXCR to reprocess the reads, holding one entry per CDR3 protein. The data hold 100,000 or so distinct CDR3 sequences, with 25% to 30% observed a single time. Here the sequenced sample was CD8+ T cells from cultured PBMCs, taken from culture after CMV antigen stimulation. All receptors come from a human donor in good health (CMV status not recorded). Some clones in this sample may be carry-over from other donors' samples. CDR3s include the opening cysteine and the closing phenylalanine or tryptophan. A D gene is named only where the DNA matches it firmly. Size is omitted from some rows. Given values are once, few, many or a class for expanded clones.

NA,TRBV5-1,few,TRBJ2-2,CASSLGPGSANTGELFF,TGCGCCAGCAGCCTGGGTCCGGGGTCGGCGAACACCGGGGAGCTGTTTTTT
TRBD2,TRBV27,many,TRBJ2-7,CASSLFSGGSYEQYF,TGTGCCAGCAGTTTGTTTAGCGGGGGATCCTACGAGCAGTACTTC
NA,TRBV29-1,NA,TRBJ1-2,CSVDRTDGGYTF,TGCAGCGTTGATCGGACAGACGGAGGCTACACCTTC
NA,TRBV9,once,TRBJ1-1,CASSVEPMNTEAFF,TGTGCCAGCAGCGTAGAACCCATGAACACTGAAGCTTTCTTT
NA,TRBV7-9,few,TRBJ1-2,CASTTAIANYGYTF,TGTGCCAGCACCACTGCCATTGCGAACTATGGCTACACCTTC
NA,TRBV19,few,TRBJ1-5,CASSILGYNQPQHF,TGTGCCAGTAGTATTTTAGGGTACAATCAGCCCCAGCATTTT
NA,TRBV29-1,NA,TRBJ1-2,CSVRGVNYYGYTF,TGCAGCGTCCGAGGGGTCAACTACTATGGCTACACCTTC
TRBD1,TRBV6-2/TRBV6-3,few,TRBJ2-2,CASSYSWDRSYTGELFF,TGTGCCAGCAGTTACTCGTGGGACAGGAGCTACACCGGGGAGCTGTTTTTT
NA,TRBV12-3/TRBV12-4,NA,TRBJ1-5,CASSLVRDVNNQPQHF,TGTGCCAGCAGCTTAGTTCGGGACGTCAACAATCAGCCCCAGCATTTT
NA,TRBV5-4,NA,TRBJ2-7,CASSLGASLSYEQYF,TGTGCCAGCAGCTTGGGGGCTTCGCTGTCCTACGAGCAGTACTTC
NA,TRBV7-9,NA,TRBJ2-5,CASTDPVADKETQYF,TGTGCCAGCACCGATCCCGTCGCAGACAAGGAGACCCAGTACTTC
TRBD1,TRBV28,NA,TRBJ1-2,CASRNPDGQGSTF,TGTGCCAGCAGAAATCCCGACGGACAGGGTTCTACCTTC
NA,TRBV19,many,TRBJ2-2,CASSINLGGTNTGELFF,TGTGCCAGTAGTATTAATTTAGGGGGGACGAACACCGGGGAGCTGTTTTTT
TRBD2,TRBV6-5,few,TRBJ2-1,CASSHGLAGGPNEQFF,TGTGCCAGCAGTCACGGACTAGCGGGGGGGCCTAATGAGCAGTTCTTC
TRBD2,TRBV7-2,many,TRBJ2-7,CASSLGVRAGGLDEQYF,TGTGCCAGCAGCTTAGGGGTTAGGGCGGGGGGGCTGGACGAGCAGTACTTC
TRBD2,TRBV19,once,TRBJ2-3,CASKSGVLTDTQYF,TGTGCCAGTAAAAGCGGGGTTCTCACAGATACGCAGTATTTT
TRBD1,TRBV7-2,NA,TRBJ1-1,CASSLAGQGVTEAFF,TGTGCCAGCAGCTTAGCCGGACAGGGAGTAACTGAAGCTTTCTTT
NA,TRBV7-8,many,TRBJ2-7,CASSPPGRSYEQYF,TGTGCCAGCAGCCCCCCAGGAAGGAGCTACGAGCAGTACTTC
TRBD2,TRBV20-1,NA,TRBJ2-2,CSAQTSGETGELFF,TGCAGTGCCCAGACTAGCGGGGAAACCGGGGAGCTGTTTTTT